This T cell receptor (beta chain) emerged from a study of blood T cell repertoires in COVID-19. Overall study: The origin of the acute and convalescent COVID-19 samples was the United States, Italy and Spain.

The Seattle patients, enrolled during active infection, were followed longitudinally. The V end lost 2 bases, the J end lost 6 bases, and 11 bases lay between the germline ends. Germline CDR1 reads MGHDK; CDR2 reads SYGVNS. The CDR3 is 14 residues long. In the authors' workflow: Quantification of nucleated cells was approximated via reference gene primer amplification. The repertoire was sequenced with immunoSEQ multiplex PCR; TCRdb's copy has only in-frame clones and lacks some. From that table come the V and J calls and clone size; the DNA was used to work out D and trimming. In the table there are hundreds of thousands of clones, around nine tenths of which are singletons.

Sample: peripheral blood. The rearrangement joins TRBV25-1 to TRBJ2-1; D call uncertain. This TCR was recovered from a young man with COVID-19, enrolled during active disease. The DNA for the CDR3 is TGTGCCAGCAGTGAAGAGCGCCTACGCAATGAGCAGTTCTTC. Amino acids: CASSEERLRNEQFF.